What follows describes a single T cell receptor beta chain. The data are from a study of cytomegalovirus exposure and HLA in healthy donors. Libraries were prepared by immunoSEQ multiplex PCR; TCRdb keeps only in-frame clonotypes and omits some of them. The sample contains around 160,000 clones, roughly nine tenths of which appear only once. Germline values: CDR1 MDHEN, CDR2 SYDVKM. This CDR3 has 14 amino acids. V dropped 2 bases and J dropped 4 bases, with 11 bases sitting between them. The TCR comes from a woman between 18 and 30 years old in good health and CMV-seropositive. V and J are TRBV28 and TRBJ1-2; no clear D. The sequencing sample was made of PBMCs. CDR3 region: CASSLQAPSYGYTF. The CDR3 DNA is TGTGCCAGCAGTTTACAGGCCCCCAGCTATGGCTACACCTTC.